The entry below describes one T cell receptor beta chain. What it binds is not known. This record comes from a study of siplizumab effects on memory and regulatory T cells. Findings and limits, study-wide: Assignment of a naive or memory phenotype failed for roughly 75-95% of the proliferating CD4+ or CD8+ clones. Confirmation was lacking for the suppressive function of proliferating Tregs derived from siplizumab cultures. Siplizumab significantly lowered the alloreactive sequences that could be traced to unstimulated CD4+ memory cells.

Unstimulated naive, memory, effector memory and TEMRA subsets were sequenced, and this was done in a few donor pairs. Generated by immunoSEQ multiplex PCR, the TCRdb table keeps only in-frame clones and is missing some. In the table there are 55,000 to 80,000 clones, roughly 78% of which are singletons. The CDR3 consists of 15 residues. V was pared by 0 bases and J by 3 bases, with 12 bases between. Germline CDR1 SGHRS, CDR2 YFSETQ. Sequenced: memory CD4+ T cells sorted from blood. This TCR derives from a human donor in good health. J is TRBJ2-5 and V is TRBV5-1; tentative D call: TRBD1 (5 bases). For the CDR3, the DNA is TGCGCCAGCAGCTTGGGGGGCAGGGTAGAAGAGACCCAGTACTTC. It yields the protein CASSLGGRVEETQYF. The full variable domain, rest sourced from reference TRBV5-1 and TRBJ2-5, is KAGVTQTPRYLIKTRGQQVTLSCSPISGHRSVSWYQQTPGQGLQFLFEYFSETQRNKGNFPGRFSGRQFSNSRSEMNVSTLELGDSALYLCASSLGGRVEETQYFGPGTRLLVL.